This TCR beta chain stems from a study of blood T cell repertoires in COVID-19. Looking at the study overall: T cells, B-cell-depleted T cells, or PBMCs supplied cDNA or gDNA.

Germline values: CDR1 LNHDA, CDR2 SQIVND (reference sequence). CDR3 length: 13 residues. V lost 10 bases and J 5 bases, leaving 18 bases between the germline ends. Under the authors' procedure: By means of reference gene primer amplification, nucleated cell counts were estimated. Profiling relied on immunoSEQ multiplex PCR, and the TCRdb table lists in-frame clones only, not all of them. That table gives V, J and clone size, and the DNA gave D and trimming. Among 250,000 or so clones listed, about 80% were seen once. Material: PBMCs or T cells enriched from blood (not recorded which). The chain links TRBV19 to TRBJ2-7; a possible D gene is TRBD2 (6 bases). The TCR originated in a man in his forties or fifties who had recovered from COVID-19. CDR3 amino acids: CATKSPGVNEQYF. The CDR3 DNA is TGTGCCACCAAGTCCCCGGGGGTTAACGAGCAGTACTTC.